The sample holds a few counts of the clone carrying this TCR beta chain. These data are taken from a study of long-term antiretroviral therapy in people with HIV. Across the whole study: Collection of the earliest samples took place about a decade ahead of the 2015 immediate-ART recommendation.

CDR1 SNHLY and CDR2 FYNNEI come from the germline V gene. Trimming cost V 7 bases and J 4 bases, with 11 bases left between them. CDR3 length: 13 amino acids. Sequencing relied on immunoSEQ assay v3.0, run at survey level. Profiling relied on immunoSEQ multiplex PCR, and the TCRdb table lists in-frame clones only, not all of them. The sample yields roughly 30,000 clones, approximately 85% seen once. This chain connects TRBV2 to TRBJ1-5; D not resolved. This clonotype was sampled from a man aged 18 to 29 with HIV. Sample: unsorted PBMCs, taken 0.8 years before starting antiretroviral therapy. DNA of the CDR3: TGTGCCAGCACCCGGGTTCGAAATCAGCCCCAGCATTTT. Translation: CASTRVRNQPQHF. The entire variable domain, with the rest obtained from reference TRBV2 and TRBJ1-5, is as follows: EPEVTQTPSHQVTQMGQEVILRCVPISNHLYFYWYRQILGQKVEFLVSFYNNEISEKSEIFDDQFSVERPDGSNFTLKIRSTKLEDSAMYFCASTRVRNQPQHFGDGTRLSIL.